These 14 T cell receptor beta chains originate from one sample sequenced in a study of blood T cell repertoires in COVID-19 (dated by TCRdb to the early 2020s). Library construction relied on the immunoSEQ multiplex PCR assay. TCRdb retrieved this table from immuneACCESS and kept in-frame rearrangements only. Not all clones are present; in checked studies, unresolved V genes account for under half, and no reason is known for the remainder. The sample has around 97,000 clones on record, 75% to 90% of them singletons. 12% of the sample belongs to the ten largest clones. The sequencing sample was made of peripheral blood. The receptors here all came from a human donor in a cohort sampled during active COVID-19.

The chain employs TRBV5-1 and TRBJ2-1; 8 bases are a match to TRBD1. Losses at the gene ends were 7 bases for V and 3 bases for J; bases not matched to a gene: 6. The CDR3 length is 14 residues. Germline-derived CDR1 and CDR2 are SGHRS and YFSETQ. This CDR3 reads CASRDRFGYNEQFF. The CDR3 DNA reads as TGCGCCAGCCGGGACAGGTTTGGCTACAATGAGCAGTTCTTC.

The chain combines TRBV6-2 or TRBV6-3 with TRBJ2-5, with 12 positions matching TRBD2. Trimming took 6 bases from V and 2 from J; bases not matched to a gene: 7. The CDR3 is made up of 16 amino acids. Germline V gene data show CDR1 as MNHEY and CDR2 as SVGEGT. The CDR3 here is CASSPHGTSGQETQYF. For the CDR3, the DNA is TGTGCCAGCAGCCCCCACGGGACTAGCGGGCAAGAGACCCAGTACTTC.

V is TRBV6-6 and J is TRBJ1-6; D might be TRBD1 (6 bases). Germline CDR1 reads MNHNY; CDR2 reads SVGAGI (reference sequence). Trimming shortened V by 5 bases and J by 7 bases, and 21 bases separated the two germline ends. The CDR3 consists of 17 residues. The CDR3 DNA reads TGTGCCAGCAGTCACGAGATACAGGGTTTGAGGAATTCACCCCTCCACTTT. Amino acid sequence: CASSHEIQGLRNSPLHF.

The chain has TRBV25-1 and TRBJ2-5; D perhaps matches TRBD1 (5 bases). The germline V and J ends were trimmed by 4 bases and 0 bases, with 21 bases remaining between them. Germline values: CDR1 MGHDK, CDR2 SYGVNS. This CDR3 has 18 amino acids. This CDR3 is CASSGLDIVTTNQETQYF. CDR3 nucleotides: TGTGCCAGCAGTGGTTTGGACATCGTGACGACGAACCAAGAGACCCAGTACTTC.

CDR3 amino acids: CSLAGKNTDTQYF. The CDR3 DNA sequence: TGCAGCCTGGCGGGCAAAAACACAGATACGCAGTATTTT. This sequence joins TRBV29-1 and TRBJ2-3; possible D gene TRBD2, 5 bases. The CDR3 contains 13 residues. Deletions cut 8 bases from V and 2 bases from J, with 14 bases between. Germline loops: CDR1 SQVTM, CDR2 ANQGSEA.

J is TRBJ2-3 and V is TRBV5-1, with TRBD1 identical over 7 bases. The junction had 7 bases not matched to a gene; V was cut back by 1 base and J by 2 bases. The CDR3 totals 16 residues. The germline gives CDR1 SGHRS, CDR2 YFSETQ. In nucleotides, the CDR3 is TGCGCCAGCAGCTTGCTTTCCGGGACAGACACAGATACGCAGTATTTT. Its translation is CASSLLSGTDTDTQYF.

This chain links TRBV7-9 with TRBJ1-3, with no clear D. The ends were cut back, 3 bases at V and 5 bases at J, with 5 bases in the middle. CDR1 is SEHNR and CDR2 is FQNEAQ in the germline V gene (reference sequence). This CDR3 comprises 12 residues. CDR3 bases: TGTGCCAGCAGCTTGGAGAGAAACACCATATATTTT. It specifies CASSLERNTIYF. Complete variable domain (other parts from reference TRBV7-9 and TRBJ1-3): DTGVSQNPRHKITKRGQNVTFRCDPISEHNRLYWYRQTLGQGPEFLTYFQNEAQLEKSRLLSDRFSAERPKGSFSTLEIQRTEQGDSAMYLCASSLERNTIYFGEGSWLTVV.

The chain employs TRBV20-1 and TRBJ2-1; TRBD2 matches 9 bases. The germline V gene encodes CDR1 DFQATT and CDR2 SNEGSKA (reference sequence). J gave up 0 bases and V 3 bases, and 3 bases lay outside the gene matches. The CDR3 is made up of 15 amino acids. The CDR3 region has the DNA TGCAGTGCTAGTAGCGGGGGCAGCTCCTACAATGAGCAGTTCTTC. Translated, it gives CSASSGGSSYNEQFF.

This chain links TRBV2 with TRBJ2-2, with D possibly being TRBD1 (5 bases). The ends were cut back, 0 bases at V and 4 bases at J, with 9 bases in the middle. This CDR3 has 15 residues. Per germline, CDR1 SNHLY and CDR2 FYNNEI. CDR3 coding DNA: TGTGCCAGCAGTGAAGCGGCAGGGCCCACCGGGGAGCTGTTTTTT. This codes for CASSEAAGPTGELFF.

This clone was observed once. The chain employs TRBV5-1 and TRBJ2-1; 10 bases are shared with TRBD2. The germline V gene has CDR1 SGHRS and CDR2 YFSETQ. V trimming: 4 bases; J trimming: 2 bases; junction bases outside the gene matches: 3. The CDR3 covers 15 residues. The CDR3 sequence: CASSAGLAAYNEQFF. DNA of the CDR3: TGCGCCAGCAGCGCCGGACTAGCGGCCTACAATGAGCAGTTCTTC.

The V call is TRBV6-4, the J call TRBJ1-2; 7 bases align to TRBD1. J was trimmed by 7 bases and V by 5 bases; bases with no gene match: 10. The germline V gene encodes CDR1 MRHNA and CDR2 SNTAGT. This CDR3 spans 14 amino acids. CDR3 coding DNA: TGTGCCAGCAGTATAAACAGGGGATCTAGTGGCTACACCTTC. Translating it yields CASSINRGSSGYTF.

The rearrangement joins TRBV9 to TRBJ2-7; 9 bases are a match to TRBD2. The germline gives CDR1 SGDLS, CDR2 YYNGEE. The J segment lost 2 bases and the V segment lost 4 bases, leaving 4 bases of the junction unmatched. The CDR3 has 14 residues. The CDR3 nucleotides read TGTGCCAGCAGCCTGCGGGGGGGGCCCTACGAGCAGTACTTC. Encoded protein: CASSLRGGPYEQYF.

V is TRBV12-5 and J is TRBJ2-7, with D possibly TRBD1 on 5 matching bases. Per the germline V gene, CDR1 is LGHNT and CDR2 is FRNRAP. CDR3 size: 12 residues. V was shortened by 7 bases and J by 4 bases, with 11 bases between the two germline ends. CDR3 DNA sequence: TGTGCTAGTGCTGCCAGGGTTTACGAGCAGTACTTC. This translates into CASAARVYEQYF.

This chain connects TRBV6-4 to TRBJ1-5; 7 positions agree with TRBD1. There are 18 residues in the CDR3. Germline CDR1 is MRHNA and CDR2 is SNTAGT. The CDR3 DNA is TGTGTCCTCTCCCGGGACAGAGCTAAATGGGGAAGCAATCAGCCCCAGCATTTT. It is translated as CVLSRDRAKWGSNQPQHF.